The 13 T cell receptor beta chains below all came from one sample that was sequenced in a study of cytomegalovirus exposure and HLA in healthy donors. The PCR was carried out with 60 Vbeta primers and 13 Jbeta primers. Here immunoSEQ multiplex PCR was the method, and the copy in TCRdb shows in-frame clones only, minus some. The sample yields 100,000 to 150,000 clones, about three quarters seen once. The sample was PBMCs. The receptors were sampled from a woman in her thirties or forties in good health and CMV-seronegative.

The gene calls are TRBV11-1 and TRBJ2-6, with D maybe TRBD2 (6 bases). V gave up 6 bases and J gave up 1 base, with 10 bases separating them. The CDR3 has 15 amino acids. The germline gives CDR1 SGHAT, CDR2 FQDESV (reference sequence). The CDR3 DNA reads TGTGCCAGCAGGGGACTGGCTTCTGGGGCCAACGTCCTGACTTTC. Its protein product is CASRGLASGANVLTF.

The sample holds one count of this clone. At one of its ends the junction is not consistent with the germline gene, which may arise from a read error. The chain carries TRBV28 and TRBJ2-2; 8 bases are shared with TRBD2. Germline lookup yields CDR1 MDHEN and CDR2 SYDVKM. The CDR3 sequence is 18 residues long. The CDR3 sequence: CASSIHSGGIVNTGEPFF. CDR3 coding DNA: TGTGCCAGCAGTATACACAGCGGGGGCATAGTGAACACCGGGGAGCCGTTTTTT.

CDR3 region: CASRLGLADSTGELFF. CDR3 nucleotide sequence: TGTGCCAGCAGACTCGGACTAGCGGACTCCACCGGGGAGCTGTTTTTT. The V gene is TRBV7-9, the J gene TRBJ2-2, with TRBD2 matching over 10 bases. The CDR3 spans 16 residues. V lost 6 bases and J lost 4; bases outside the gene matches: 8. CDR1 is SEHNR and CDR2 is FQNEAQ in the germline V gene (reference sequence).

This clone was seen more than once but under ten times. Sequence at one end of the junction differs from germline and may be a read error. This chain uses TRBV7-9 with TRBJ1-5; 10 bases are a match to TRBD1. Germline assignment: CDR1 SEHNR and CDR2 FQNEAQ (reference sequence). The CDR3 contains 18 residues. CDR3 bases: TGTTCCAGCAGCTTAGGACAGGGGGTTGTGGTGGGCAATCAGCCCCAGCATTTT. Amino acids: CSSSLGQGVVVGNQPQHF.

The rearrangement uses TRBV28 and TRBJ2-3; 7 nucleotides align to TRBD1. Germline V CDR1 and CDR2: MDHEN, SYDVKM. CDR3 size: 14 residues. The ends lost 1 base at V and 3 bases at J; junction bases unmatched: 1. In DNA form, the CDR3 reads TGTGCCAGCAGTTTATCGACAGGGACAGATACGCAGTATTTT. It encodes CASSLSTGTDTQYF.

V gene TRBV9 combines with J gene TRBJ2-2, with TRBD2 identical over 7 bases. The junction had 9 bases not matched to a gene; V was cut back by 2 bases and J by 2 bases. Germline CDR1 is SGDLS and CDR2 is YYNGEE. The CDR3 has 17 amino acids. The CDR3 region has the DNA TGTGCCAGCAGCGTTCCGGGGAGCGGGGCCAACACCGGGGAGCTGTTTTTT. Its translation: CASSVPGSGANTGELFF. The full variable domain, with the rest looked up from reference TRBV9 and TRBJ2-2, is DSGVTQTPKHLITATGQRVTLRCSPRSGDLSVYWYQQSLDQGLQFLIQYYNGEERAKGNILERFSAQQFPDLHSELNLSSLELGDSALYFCASSVPGSGANTGELFFGEGSRLTVL.

The chain couples TRBV19 to TRBJ2-3; 10 nucleotides agree with TRBD1. The CDR3 runs to 14 residues. Germline CDR1 and CDR2: LNHDA and SQIVND (reference sequence). V shed 5 bases, J shed 3 bases, and the junction held 2 bases outside the gene matches. This CDR3 reads CASSLGQGTDTQYF. The CDR3 nucleotides are TGTGCCAGTAGTTTGGGACAGGGGACAGATACGCAGTATTTT.

This chain connects TRBV28 to TRBJ2-1, with 10 bases identical to TRBD2. The V gene's germline CDR1 is MDHEN and CDR2 SYDVKM. V was pared by 5 bases and J by 2 bases, with 3 bases of the junction left unmatched. The CDR3 has 15 residues. The DNA for the CDR3 is TGTGCCAGCAGTGGCGGACTAGCGGCCTACAATGAGCAGTTCTTC. It specifies CASSGGLAAYNEQFF.

In this sample, this clone turned up once. The chain combines TRBV5-6 with TRBJ2-5; D is perhaps TRBD2 (5 bases). Germline V gene data show CDR1 as SGHDT and CDR2 as YYEEEE. This CDR3 has 16 amino acids. V was shortened by 2 bases and J by 5 bases, with 19 bases between the two germline ends. CDR3 protein: CASSFPEGSGWETQYF. The CDR3 region has the DNA TGTGCCAGCAGCTTTCCAGAAGGGAGTGGGTGGGAGACCCAGTACTTC.

V gene TRBV27 combines with J gene TRBJ2-3; tentatively, D is TRBD1 (5 bases). The CDR3 loop spans 15 amino acids. Trimming stripped 6 bases from V and 4 bases from J, with 17 bases between. Germline V gives CDR1 MNHEY, CDR2 SMNVEV (reference sequence). The CDR3 coding sequence is TGTGCCAGCAGCCCAAGGGGTCTCGACGCAGATACGCAGTATTTT. It encodes CASSPRGLDADTQYF.

J is TRBJ1-5 and V is TRBV30, with 7 bases that match TRBD1. There are 17 residues in the CDR3. Per the germline V gene, CDR1 is GTSNPN and CDR2 is SVGIG (reference sequence). The junction had 16 bases not matched to a gene; V was cut back by 2 bases and J by 6 bases. CDR3 nucleotide sequence: TGTGCCTGGAGTAATGGAGAGTTAGGACAGGTCCCTCAGCCCCAGCATTTT. Protein sequence: CAWSNGELGQVPQPQHF.

The chain has TRBV30 and TRBJ2-7; D is ambiguous. CDR3 length equals 12 residues. Looked up from germline, CDR1 is GTSNPN and CDR2 is SVGIG (reference sequence). Trimming took off 2 bases at V and 4 bases at J, with 9 bases between the two ends. DNA of the CDR3: TGTGCCTGGAGTCCGCCAGCGTACGAGCAGTACTTC. Translated, it gives CAWSPPAYEQYF.

This sequence joins TRBV28 and TRBJ2-7; D is perhaps TRBD2 (5 bases). Trimming cost V 4 bases and J 11 bases, with 15 bases left between them. Germline-derived CDR1 and CDR2 are MDHEN and SYDVKM. The length of the CDR3 is 12 residues. This CDR3 reads CASSSPLGSKYF. CDR3 sequence (DNA): TGTGCCAGCAGTTCCCCCTTAGGGAGTAAGTACTTC.